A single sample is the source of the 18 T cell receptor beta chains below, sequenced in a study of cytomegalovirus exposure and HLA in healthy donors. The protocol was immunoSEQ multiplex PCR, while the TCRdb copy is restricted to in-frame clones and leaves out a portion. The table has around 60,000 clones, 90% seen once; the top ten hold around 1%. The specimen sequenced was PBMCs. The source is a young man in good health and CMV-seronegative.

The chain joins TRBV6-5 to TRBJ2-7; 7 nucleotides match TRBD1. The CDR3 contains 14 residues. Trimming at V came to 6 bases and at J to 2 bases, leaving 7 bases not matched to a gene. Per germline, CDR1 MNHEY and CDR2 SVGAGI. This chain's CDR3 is CASSPGTVTYEQYF. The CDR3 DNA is TGTGCCAGCAGCCCCGGGACAGTAACCTACGAGCAGTACTTC.

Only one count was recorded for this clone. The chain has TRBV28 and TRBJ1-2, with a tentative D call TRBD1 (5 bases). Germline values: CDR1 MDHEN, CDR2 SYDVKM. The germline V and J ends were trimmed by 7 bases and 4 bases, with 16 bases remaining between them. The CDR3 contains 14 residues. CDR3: CASTTEGRGYGYTF. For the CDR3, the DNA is TGTGCCAGCACCACGGAGGGAAGGGGCTATGGCTACACCTTC.

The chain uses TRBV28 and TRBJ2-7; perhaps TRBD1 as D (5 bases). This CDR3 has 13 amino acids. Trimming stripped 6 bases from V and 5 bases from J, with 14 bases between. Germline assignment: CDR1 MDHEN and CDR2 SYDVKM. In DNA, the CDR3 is TGTGCCAGCAGAACGCAGGGTTCCCACGAGCAGTACTTC. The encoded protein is CASRTQGSHEQYF.

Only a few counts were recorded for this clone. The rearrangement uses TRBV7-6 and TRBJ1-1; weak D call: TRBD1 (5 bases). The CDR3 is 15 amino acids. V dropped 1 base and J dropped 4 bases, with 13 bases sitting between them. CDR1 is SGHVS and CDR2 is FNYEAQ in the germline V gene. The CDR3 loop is CASSLEAGGATEAFF. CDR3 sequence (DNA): TGTGCCAGCAGCTTAGAAGCCGGAGGGGCCACTGAAGCTTTCTTT.

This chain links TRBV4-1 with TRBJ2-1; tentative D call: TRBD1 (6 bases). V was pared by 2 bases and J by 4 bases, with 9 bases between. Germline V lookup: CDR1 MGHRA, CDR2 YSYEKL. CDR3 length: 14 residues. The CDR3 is CASSQSDSYNEQFF. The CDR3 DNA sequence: TGCGCCAGCAGCCAATCGGACAGTTACAATGAGCAGTTCTTC.

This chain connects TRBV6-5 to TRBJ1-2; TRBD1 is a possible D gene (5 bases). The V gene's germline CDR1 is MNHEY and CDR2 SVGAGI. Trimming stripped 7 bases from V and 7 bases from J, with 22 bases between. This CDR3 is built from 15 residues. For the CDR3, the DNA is TGTGCCAGCACTACCCATACGCCACAGGCTGGTGGCTACACCTTC. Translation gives CASTTHTPQAGGYTF.

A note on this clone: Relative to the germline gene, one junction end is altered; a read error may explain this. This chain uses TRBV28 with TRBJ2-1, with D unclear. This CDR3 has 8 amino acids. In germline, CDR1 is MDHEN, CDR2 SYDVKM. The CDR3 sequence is CASPLRVF. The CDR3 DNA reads TGTGCCAGCCCCCTACGGGTCTTC.

CDR3 nucleotides: TGTGCCAGCAGTTACTCTTTCGAGCGGACTCAAGAGACCCAGTACTTC. Amino acid sequence: CASSYSFERTQETQYF. This sequence joins TRBV6-5 and TRBJ2-5, with D maybe TRBD2 (5 bases). The V and J ends lost 0 bases and 2 bases respectively, with 13 bases between them. The CDR3 has 16 residues. Germline V lookup: CDR1 MNHEY, CDR2 SVGAGI.

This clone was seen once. CDR3 in amino acids: CASSSQGGSGNTIYF. CDR3 coding DNA: TGTGCCAGCAGCTCGCAGGGAGGCTCTGGAAACACCATATATTTT. This chain connects TRBV7-2 to TRBJ1-3, with D possibly matching TRBD1 (5 bases). The V and J ends lost 4 bases and 0 bases respectively, with 10 bases between them. The CDR3 spans 15 residues. From germline, CDR1 is SGHTA and CDR2 FQGNSA.

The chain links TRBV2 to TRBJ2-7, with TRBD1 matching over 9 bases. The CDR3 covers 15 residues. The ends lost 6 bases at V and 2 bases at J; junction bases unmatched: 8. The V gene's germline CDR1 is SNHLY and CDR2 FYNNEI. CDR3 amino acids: CASSFSGTGTYEQYF. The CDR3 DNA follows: TGTGCCAGCAGCTTTTCCGGGACAGGGACCTACGAGCAGTACTTC.

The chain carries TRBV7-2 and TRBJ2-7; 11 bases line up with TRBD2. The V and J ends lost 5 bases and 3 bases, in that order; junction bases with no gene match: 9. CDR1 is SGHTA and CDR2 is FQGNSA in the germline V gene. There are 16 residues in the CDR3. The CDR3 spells CASSTGGTSGLYEQYF. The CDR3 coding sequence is TGTGCCAGCAGCACAGGGGGGACTAGCGGTCTCTACGAGCAGTACTTC.

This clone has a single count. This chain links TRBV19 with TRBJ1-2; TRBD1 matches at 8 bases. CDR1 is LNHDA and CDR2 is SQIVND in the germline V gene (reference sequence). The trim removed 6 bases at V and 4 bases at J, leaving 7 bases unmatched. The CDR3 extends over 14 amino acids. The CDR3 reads CASSLTGEVYGYTF. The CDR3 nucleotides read TGTGCCAGTAGCCTGACAGGGGAAGTCTATGGCTACACCTTC.

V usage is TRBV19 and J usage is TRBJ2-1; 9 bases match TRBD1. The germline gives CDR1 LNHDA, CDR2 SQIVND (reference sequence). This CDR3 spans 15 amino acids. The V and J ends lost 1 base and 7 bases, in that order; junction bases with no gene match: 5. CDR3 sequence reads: CASSIVADRGNEQFF. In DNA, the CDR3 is TGTGCCAGTAGTATAGTTGCGGACAGGGGTAATGAGCAGTTCTTC.

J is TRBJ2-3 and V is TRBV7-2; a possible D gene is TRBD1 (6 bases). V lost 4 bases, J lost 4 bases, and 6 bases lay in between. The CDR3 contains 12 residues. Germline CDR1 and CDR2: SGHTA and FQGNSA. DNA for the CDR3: TGTGCCAGCAGCTGGACAGCAGATACGCAGTATTTT. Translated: CASSWTADTQYF.

CDR3: CASSPAGPLFLNEQFF. DNA of the CDR3: TGTGCCAGCAGCCCCGCGGGACCACTATTCCTCAATGAGCAGTTCTTC. The chain links TRBV27 to TRBJ2-1, with D possibly matching TRBD2 (6 bases). Trimming shortened V by 6 bases and J by 6 bases, and 21 bases separated the two germline ends. Germline-derived CDR1 and CDR2 are MNHEY and SMNVEV (reference sequence). This CDR3 spans 16 amino acids.

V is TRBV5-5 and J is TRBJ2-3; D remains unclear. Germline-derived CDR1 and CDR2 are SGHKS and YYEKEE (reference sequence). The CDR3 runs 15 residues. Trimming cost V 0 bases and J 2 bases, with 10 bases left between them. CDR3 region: CASSLVLGDTDTQYF. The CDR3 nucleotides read TGTGCCAGCAGCTTGGTTTTGGGCGACACAGATACGCAGTATTTT. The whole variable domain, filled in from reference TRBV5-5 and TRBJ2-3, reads DAGVTQSPTHLIKTRGQQVTLRCSPISGHKSVSWYQQVLGQGPQFIFQYYEKEERGRGNFPDRFSARQFPNYSSELNVNALLLGDSALYLCASSLVLGDTDTQYFGPGTRLTVL.

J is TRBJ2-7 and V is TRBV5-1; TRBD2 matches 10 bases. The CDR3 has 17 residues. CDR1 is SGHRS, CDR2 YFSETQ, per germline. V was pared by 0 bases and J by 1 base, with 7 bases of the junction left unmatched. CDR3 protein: CASSLGASGSSSYEQYF. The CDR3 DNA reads TGCGCCAGCAGCTTGGGGGCTAGCGGGAGTAGTTCCTACGAGCAGTACTTC.

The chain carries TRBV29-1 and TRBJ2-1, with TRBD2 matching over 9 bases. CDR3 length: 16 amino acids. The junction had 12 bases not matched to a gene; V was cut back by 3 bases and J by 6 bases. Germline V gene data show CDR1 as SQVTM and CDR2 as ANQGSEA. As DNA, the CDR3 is TGCAGCGTTGATGAGAGGGGGTGGACTAGCGTCAATGAGCAGTTCTTC. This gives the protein CSVDERGWTSVNEQFF.